Listed below are T cell receptor beta chains from one sample, sequenced in a study of T cells after yellow fever vaccination. TCRdb re-derived calls from the 5' RACE reads in MiXCR, one entry per CDR3 protein. The data hold approximately 180,000 distinct CDR3 sequences, with approximately 6.2% observed a single time. Sequenced material: CD4+ T cells sorted from PBMCs, taken on the day of the first yellow fever vaccination. These receptor sequences come from a man between 18 and 35 years old who received the YFV17D yellow fever vaccine. CDR3s include the opening cysteine and the closing phenylalanine or tryptophan. The D gene is left open where the match is weak. Size is omitted from some rows. Given values are once, few, many or a class for expanded clones.

many,TRBJ2-5,-,TRBV20-1,TGCAGTGCTAGAGAGGTGCGGGGCCAAGAGACCCAGTACTTC,CSAREVRGQETQYF
few,TRBJ1-2,-,TRBV7-2,TGTGCCAGCAGCTCCCAAAAGCATGGCTACACCTTC,CASSSQKHGYTF
-,TRBJ2-3,-,TRBV4-1,TGCGCCAGCAGCCTCCCTGGGCGGGGCGTCACAGATACGCAGTATTTT,CASSLPGRGVTDTQYF
-,TRBJ2-2,TRBD1,TRBV6-1,TGTGCCAGCAGGGAGCCCGGGACAGGGGACACCGGGGAGCTGTTTTTT,CASREPGTGDTGELFF
many,TRBJ1-1,-,TRBV20-1,TGCAGTGCTAGGGGCCCGAACACTGAAGCTTTCTTT,CSARGPNTEAFF
-,TRBJ1-2,-,TRBV6-5,TGTGCCAGCAGACTCGATGCAAACTATGGCTACACCTTC,CASRLDANYGYTF
many,TRBJ1-5,-,TRBV20-1,TGCAGTGCTAGAGTTGGGGACGGCGGGGATCCCCAGCATTTT,CSARVGDGGDPQHF
few,TRBJ2-2,-,TRBV6-5,TGTGCCAGAGTTTCCCGATTAGGGGACCGGAACACCGGGGAGCTGTTTTTT,CARVSRLGDRNTGELFF
many,TRBJ1-4,-,TRBV7-8,TGTGCCAGCAGCTTAGCACGGGTTAATGAAAAACTGTTTTTT,CASSLARVNEKLFF
many,TRBJ1-6,-,TRBV7-9,TGTGCCAGCAGCGTAGAGGGACCCCTCCACTTT,CASSVEGPLHF
few,TRBJ1-3,-,TRBV7-2,TGTGCCAGCAGCTTAGTAGGCCGGAACACCATATATTTT,CASSLVGRNTIYF
few,TRBJ2-2,-,TRBV4-3,TGCGCCAGCAGCCAACAGGGGTGGGAGACCGGGGAGCTGTTTTTT,CASSQQGWETGELFF
many,TRBJ2-3,TRBD2,TRBV5-4,TGTGCCAGCAGCTTAGCTAGCGGGGGGGCTGGTACGCAGTATTTT,CASSLASGGAGTQYF
many,TRBJ2-3,-,TRBV5-1,TGCGCCAGCAGCTTGGGAAATTCCCCCACAGATACGCAGTATTTT,CASSLGNSPTDTQYF